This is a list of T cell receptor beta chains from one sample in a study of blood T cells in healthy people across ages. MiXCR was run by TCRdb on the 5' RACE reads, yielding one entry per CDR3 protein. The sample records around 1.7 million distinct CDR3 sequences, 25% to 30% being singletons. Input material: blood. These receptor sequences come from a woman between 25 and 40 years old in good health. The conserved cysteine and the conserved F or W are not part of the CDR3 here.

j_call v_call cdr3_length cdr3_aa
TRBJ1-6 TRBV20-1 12 SAKLSSYNSPLH
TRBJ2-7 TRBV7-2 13 ASSFWGQGSYEQY
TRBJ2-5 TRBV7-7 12 AGSPRQDGETQY
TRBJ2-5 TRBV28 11 ASTGGVQETQY
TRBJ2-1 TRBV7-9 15 ASSFERTSGSRGEQF
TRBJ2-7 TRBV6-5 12 ASSLIGSQYEQY
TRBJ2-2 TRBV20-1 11 SARHSTTGERF
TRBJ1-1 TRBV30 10 AWSRTGIEAF
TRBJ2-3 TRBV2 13 ASRGQGISTDTQY
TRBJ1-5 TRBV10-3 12 AISKGAGDQPQH
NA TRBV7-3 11 ASSEGQGSEQY
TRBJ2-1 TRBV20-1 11 SAPRAGSNEQF
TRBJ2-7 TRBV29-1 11 SVSGLAGYEQY
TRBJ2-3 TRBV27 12 ASSLGGEEDTQY
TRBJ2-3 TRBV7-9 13 ASTDLAGSTDTQY
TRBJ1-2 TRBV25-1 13 ASSQGGGFGYGYT
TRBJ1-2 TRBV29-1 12 SVLGTPPNYGYT
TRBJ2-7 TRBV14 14 ASSQSPGQGSYEQY
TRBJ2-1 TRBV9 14 ASSTNGGRGGNEQF
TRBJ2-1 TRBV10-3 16 AISFTSGRAGTYNEQF
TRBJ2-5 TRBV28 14 ASSRPLAGGPLTQY
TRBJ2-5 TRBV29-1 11 SVDKGDQETQY
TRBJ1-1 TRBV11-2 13 ASSPGQGIRTEAF
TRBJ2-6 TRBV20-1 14 SARDGGSSGANVRT
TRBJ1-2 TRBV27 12 ASRTGDGNYGYT
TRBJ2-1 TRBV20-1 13 SASWGDGRYNEQF
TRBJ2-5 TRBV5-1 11 ASSLVGQETQY
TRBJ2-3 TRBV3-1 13 ASSQRDSAADTQY
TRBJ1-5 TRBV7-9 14 ASSRGDRDSNQPQH
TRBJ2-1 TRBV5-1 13 ASSLQGRGGYEQF
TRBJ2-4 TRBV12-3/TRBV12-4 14 ASSFRGLVEDNEQY
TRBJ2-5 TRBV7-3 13 ASSSRAQTQETQY
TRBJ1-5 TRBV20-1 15 SAREGHSLYSNQPQH